This is a list of T cell receptor beta chains from one sample in a study of identical twins. TCRdb re-derived calls from the 5' RACE reads in MiXCR, one entry per CDR3 protein. The sample consists of about 330,000 distinct CDR3 sequences, 12% of them appearing once. The data were also submitted as part of a second study, on yellow fever vaccine responses in identical twins.

Specimen: CD8+ T cells sorted from blood. The receptors shown here come from a woman in her late teens or twenties in good health. Each CDR3 is given with its conserved first and last residue. The D gene is left open where the match is weak. Size values are once, few and many counts, or a class for expanded clones, and some rows have none.

cdr3_aa cdr3_nt d_call v_call clone_size j_call
CATSRDRSPTEAFF TGTGCCACCAGCCGTGACAGGTCCCCCACTGAAGCTTTCTTT NA TRBV15 few TRBJ1-1
CASSVVGAGTLNNEQFF TGTGCCAGCAGCGTAGTTGGGGCCGGGACCTTAAACAATGAGCAGTTCTTC NA TRBV9 NA TRBJ2-1
CASRRFGIAYGYTF TGTGCCAGCAGACGCTTCGGGATCGCCTATGGCTACACCTTC NA TRBV12-3/TRBV12-4 many TRBJ1-2
CASSFFDRGLEQYF TGTGCCAGCAGTTTTTTTGACAGGGGGCTCGAGCAGTACTTC TRBD1 TRBV12-3/TRBV12-4 NA TRBJ2-7
CASSFPPLAPNTGELFF TGTGCCAGCAGTTTCCCTCCACTAGCGCCCAACACCGGGGAGCTGTTTTTT TRBD2 TRBV12-3/TRBV12-4 many TRBJ2-2
CSARSTGTSQYPDYWEQYF TGCAGTGCTAGATCCACCGGGACCAGCCAATATCCCGACTACTGGGAGCAGTACTTC NA TRBV20-1 NA TRBJ2-7
CASSGLENSNQPQHF TGTGCCAGCAGTGGGTTGGAGAATAGCAATCAGCCCCAGCATTTT NA TRBV7-8 NA TRBJ1-5
CASSFRLALSPPYEQYF TGTGCCAGCAGCTTTAGGCTAGCGCTATCCCCTCCCTACGAGCAGTACTTC NA TRBV7-2 NA TRBJ2-7
CASSEPLTADGYEQYF TGTGCCAGCAGTGAACCCTTGACAGCGGATGGCTACGAGCAGTACTTC NA TRBV6-1 many TRBJ2-7
CASSLASTYTEAFF TGTGCCAGCAGCTTAGCGTCCACCTACACTGAAGCTTTCTTT NA TRBV7-9 few TRBJ1-1
CATSDGTSGYEQYF TGTGCCACCAGTGATGGGACTAGCGGCTACGAGCAGTACTTC TRBD2 TRBV24-1 few TRBJ2-7
CASAMTGGIAKNIQYF TGTGCCAGCGCGATGACAGGGGGTATTGCCAAAAACATTCAGTACTTC TRBD1 TRBV28 many TRBJ2-4
CASSLHPAGVNTEAFF TGTGCCAGCAGCTTACATCCGGCAGGGGTGAACACTGAAGCTTTCTTT NA TRBV5-6 NA TRBJ1-1
CASSLVVSGGTYNEQFF TGCGCCAGCAGCCTTGTAGTTAGCGGGGGTACCTACAATGAGCAGTTCTTC TRBD2 TRBV4-1 many TRBJ2-1
CASSQVGSPEAFF TGCGCCAGCAGTCAGGTTGGGTCCCCTGAAGCTTTCTTT NA TRBV10-1 NA TRBJ1-1
CASSGESFYNSPLHF TGTGCCAGCAGCGGTGAAAGTTTCTATAATTCACCCCTCCACTTT NA TRBV7-9 NA TRBJ1-6
CATSAENQPQHF TGTGCCACCTCAGCTGAAAATCAGCCCCAGCATTTT NA TRBV28 NA TRBJ1-5
CATSRDRTNNEQFF TGTGCCACCAGCAGAGATCGGACAAACAATGAGCAGTTCTTC NA TRBV15 NA TRBJ2-1
CASSLGRGGGPTQYF TGTGCCAGCAGCTTAGGCCGGGGGGGTGGACCGACCCAGTACTTC TRBD2 TRBV13 NA TRBJ2-5
CASSIQGRNEQFF TGTGCCAGCAGTATACAGGGGAGGAATGAGCAGTTCTTC NA TRBV27 few TRBJ2-1
CASSVGRSENTGELFF TGTGCCAGCAGCGTAGGTCGATCGGAGAACACCGGGGAGCTGTTTTTT NA TRBV9 NA TRBJ2-2
CATSDTGANIQYF TGTGCCACCAGTGATACAGGGGCGAACATTCAGTACTTC TRBD1 TRBV24-1 NA TRBJ2-4
CASSYDLSGGGKTGELFF TGTGCCAGCAGTTACGACCTCAGCGGCGGAGGGAAAACCGGGGAGCTGTTTTTT NA TRBV6-5 few TRBJ2-2
CASSQDPGAPSGANVLTF TGTGCCAGCAGCCAAGATCCGGGGGCCCCCTCTGGGGCCAACGTCCTGACTTTC NA TRBV4-2 NA TRBJ2-6
CSVSQSPGLAGGIQYF TGCAGTGTGAGCCAAAGTCCGGGACTAGCGGGAGGGATTCAGTACTTC TRBD2 TRBV20-1 NA TRBJ2-4
CANNVAQACLLYDQFF TGTGCCAACAATGTGGCCCAGGCTTGTCTGCTGTACGACCAGTTCTTC NA TRBV21-1 NA TRBJ2-1
CASSSAPSYNEQFF TGCGCCAGCAGCTCGGCTCCCTCCTACAATGAGCAGTTCTTC NA TRBV5-1 NA TRBJ2-1
CASSPEGGAYEQYF TGTGCCAGCAGCCCCGAGGGAGGCGCTTACGAGCAGTACTTC NA TRBV9 few TRBJ2-7
CASSEAGEDYEQYF TGCGCCAGCAGTGAGGCGGGAGAGGACTACGAGCAGTACTTC TRBD2 TRBV10-2 few TRBJ2-7
CASTATGGYEQYF TGTGCCAGCACCGCGACAGGGGGCTACGAGCAGTACTTC TRBD1 TRBV12-3/TRBV12-4 many TRBJ2-7
CSAREWNTEAFF TGCAGTGCTAGAGAGTGGAACACTGAAGCTTTCTTT NA TRBV20-1 few TRBJ1-1
CASRPPESGNGFF TGTGCCAGCAGGCCCCCCGAGTCGGGGAACGGTTTCTTT NA TRBV7-9 few TRBJ1-1
CASSQAELAADTQYF TGCGCCAGCAGCCAAGCGGAATTAGCGGCAGATACGCAGTATTTT NA TRBV4-1 NA TRBJ2-3
CASSLASYNEQFF TGCGCCAGCAGCTTGGCCAGTTACAATGAGCAGTTCTTC NA TRBV12-3/TRBV12-4 many TRBJ2-1
CASSFLWAGSTDTQYF TGCGCCAGCAGCTTCCTTTGGGCGGGAAGCACAGATACGCAGTATTTT NA TRBV4-1 few TRBJ2-3
CATAKLTEAGEQYF TGTGCCACCGCGAAACTGACAGAAGCAGGAGAGCAGTACTTC NA TRBV2 NA TRBJ2-7
CASSLWTGSYEQYF TGTGCCAGCAGTTTATGGACAGGTTCCTACGAGCAGTACTTC TRBD1 TRBV27 NA TRBJ2-7
CASSLGGAYQPQHF TGTGCCAGCAGCTTAGGGGGAGCATATCAGCCCCAGCATTTT NA TRBV7-8 NA TRBJ1-5
CASSSPLDRGKAFF TGTGCCAGCAGTTCCCCTTTGGACAGGGGAAAAGCTTTCTTT TRBD1 TRBV27 NA TRBJ1-1
CASSVGVGSYEQYF TGTGCCAGCAGCGTAGGGGTAGGCTCCTACGAGCAGTACTTC NA TRBV9 NA TRBJ2-7
CASSFVRTEAFF TGTGCCAGCAGTTTCGTTCGGACTGAAGCTTTCTTT NA TRBV12-3/TRBV12-4 NA TRBJ1-1